A selection of T cell receptor beta chains follows, all from one sample in a study of cytomegalovirus exposure and HLA in healthy donors. Sequencing used immunoSEQ multiplex PCR; TCRdb keeps in-frame clones, though not all of them. The sample yields 130,000 or so clones, roughly 80% seen once. Sample: PBMCs. The receptors stem from a woman aged 40 to 49 in good health and CMV-seropositive. CDR3s leave out the opening cysteine and the closing phenylalanine or tryptophan. Fields, in order: J gene, V gene, CDR3 protein.

TRBJ2-7 TRBV10-3 AISWTGGSYEQY
TRBJ2-2 TRBV18 ASSPPRQAPGPGELF
TRBJ1-3 TRBV30 AWSTGLSAGNTIY
TRBJ1-5 TRBV6-4 ASSLGQGASQPQH
TRBJ1-1 TRBV7-9 SSSLTGGSEAF
TRBJ1-2 TRBV28 ASSPPGDRGGYT
TRBJ2-3 TRBV19 ASSKLGDSQGTQY
TRBJ2-7 TRBV6-1 ASSRTDSYEQY
TRBJ1-2 TRBV6-5 ASSRTEDGYT
TRBJ2-1 TRBV7-3 ASSLNSDWYNEQF